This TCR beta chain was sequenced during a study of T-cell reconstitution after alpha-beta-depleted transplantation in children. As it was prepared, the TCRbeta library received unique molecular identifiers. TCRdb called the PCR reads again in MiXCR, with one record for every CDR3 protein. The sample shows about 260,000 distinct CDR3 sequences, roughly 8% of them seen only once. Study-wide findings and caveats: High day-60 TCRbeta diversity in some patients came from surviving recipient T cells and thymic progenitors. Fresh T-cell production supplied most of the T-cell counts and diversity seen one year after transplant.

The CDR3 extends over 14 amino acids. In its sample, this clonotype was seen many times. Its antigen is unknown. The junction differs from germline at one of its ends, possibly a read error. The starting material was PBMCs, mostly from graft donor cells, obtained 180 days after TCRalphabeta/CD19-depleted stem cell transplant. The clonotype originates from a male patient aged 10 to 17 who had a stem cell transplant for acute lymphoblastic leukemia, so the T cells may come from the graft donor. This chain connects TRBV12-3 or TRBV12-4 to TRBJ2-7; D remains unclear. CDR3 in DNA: TGTGCCAGCAGCTTAGCAGGTTCCTCCTACGAGCAGTACTTC. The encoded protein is CASSLAGSSYEQYF.